This T cell receptor (beta chain) came from a study of identical twins. Broader study findings: Whereas memory repertoires showed no such difference, abundant cord blood beta clonotypes carried fewer insertions. The study drew conclusions from cross-sectional statistical analysis, not from following the same donors. Twin sharing of out-of-frame TCR alpha was underestimated by models in monozygotic pairs.

TCRdb independently ran MiXCR on the 5' RACE reads; one entry per CDR3 protein. The sample gives 450,000 or so distinct CDR3 sequences, approximately 15% of which show up once; around 0.52% is in the top ten. This clonotype was counted at least ten times. As yet, its antigen is unknown. Only healthy Caucasians were enrolled as donors. The CDR3 covers 15 residues. The sample also formed part of further work on yellow fever vaccine responses in identical twins.

V is TRBV21-1 and J is TRBJ1-5; the DNA was not used to check the table's D call, TRBD1. TRBV21-1 represents a pseudogene. The sequence came from a woman in her late teens or twenties in good health. Sequencing was done on a sample of CD4+ T cells sorted from blood. The CDR3 DNA follows: TGTGCCAGCAGCCTCCAGGGTTTCGACAATCAGCCCCAGCATTTT. Its protein is CASSLQGFDNQPQHF.